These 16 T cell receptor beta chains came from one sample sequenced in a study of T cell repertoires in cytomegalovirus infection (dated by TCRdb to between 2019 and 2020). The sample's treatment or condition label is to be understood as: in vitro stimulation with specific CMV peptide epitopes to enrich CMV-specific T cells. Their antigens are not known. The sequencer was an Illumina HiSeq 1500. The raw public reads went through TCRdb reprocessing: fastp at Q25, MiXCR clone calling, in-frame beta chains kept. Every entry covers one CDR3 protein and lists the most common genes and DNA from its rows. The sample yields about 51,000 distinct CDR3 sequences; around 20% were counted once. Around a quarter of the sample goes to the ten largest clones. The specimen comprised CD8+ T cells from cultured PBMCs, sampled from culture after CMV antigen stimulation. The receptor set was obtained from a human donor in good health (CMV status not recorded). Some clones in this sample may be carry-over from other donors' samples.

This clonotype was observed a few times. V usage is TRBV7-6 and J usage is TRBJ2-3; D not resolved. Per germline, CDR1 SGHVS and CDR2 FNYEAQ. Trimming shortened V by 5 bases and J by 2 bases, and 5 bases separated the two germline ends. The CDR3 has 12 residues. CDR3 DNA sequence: TGTGCCAGCAGCCCCCACACAGATACGCAGTATTTT. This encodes CASSPHTDTQYF.

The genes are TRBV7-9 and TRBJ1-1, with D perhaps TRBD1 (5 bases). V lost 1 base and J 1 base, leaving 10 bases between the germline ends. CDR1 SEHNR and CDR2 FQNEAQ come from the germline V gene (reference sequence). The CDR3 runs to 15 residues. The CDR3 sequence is CASSLEDIWNTEAFF. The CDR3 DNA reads TGTGCCAGCAGCTTAGAGGACATATGGAACACTGAAGCTTTCTTT.

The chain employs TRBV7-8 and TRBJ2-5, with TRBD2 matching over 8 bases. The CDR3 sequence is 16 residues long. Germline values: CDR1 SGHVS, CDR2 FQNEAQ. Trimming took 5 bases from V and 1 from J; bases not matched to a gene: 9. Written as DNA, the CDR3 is TGTGCCAGCAGCCTCCTCCTTAGCGGGGCCCAAGAGACCCAGTACTTC. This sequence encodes CASSLLLSGAQETQYF. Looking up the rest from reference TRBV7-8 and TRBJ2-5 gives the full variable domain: GAGVSQSPRYKVAKRGQDVALRCDPISGHVSLFWYQQALGQGPEFLTYFQNEAQLDKSGLPSDRFFAERPEGSVSTLKIQRTQQEDSAVYLCASSLLLSGAQETQYFGPGTRLLVL.

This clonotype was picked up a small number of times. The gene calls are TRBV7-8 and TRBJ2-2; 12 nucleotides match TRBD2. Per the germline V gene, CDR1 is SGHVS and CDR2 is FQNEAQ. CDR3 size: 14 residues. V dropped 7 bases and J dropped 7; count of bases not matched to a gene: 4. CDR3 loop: CASTLAGGIGELFF. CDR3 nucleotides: TGTGCCAGCACCCTAGCGGGAGGGATCGGGGAGCTGTTTTTT. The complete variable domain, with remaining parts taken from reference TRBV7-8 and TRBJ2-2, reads GAGVSQSPRYKVAKRGQDVALRCDPISGHVSLFWYQQALGQGPEFLTYFQNEAQLDKSGLPSDRFFAERPEGSVSTLKIQRTQQEDSAVYLCASTLAGGIGELFFGEGSRLTVL.

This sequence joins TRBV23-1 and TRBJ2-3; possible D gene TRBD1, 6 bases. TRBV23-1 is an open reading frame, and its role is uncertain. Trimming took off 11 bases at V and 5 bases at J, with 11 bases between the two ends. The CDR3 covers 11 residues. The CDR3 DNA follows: TGCGCCTGCCCAGGGGTAGATACGCAGTATTTT. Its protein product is CACPGVDTQYF.

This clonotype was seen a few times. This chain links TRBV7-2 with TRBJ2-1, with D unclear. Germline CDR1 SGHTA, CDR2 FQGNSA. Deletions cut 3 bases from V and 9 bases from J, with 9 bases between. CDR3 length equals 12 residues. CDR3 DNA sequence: TGTGCCAGCAGCTTCATCGGTAGTGAGCAGTTCTTC. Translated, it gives CASSFIGSEQFF.

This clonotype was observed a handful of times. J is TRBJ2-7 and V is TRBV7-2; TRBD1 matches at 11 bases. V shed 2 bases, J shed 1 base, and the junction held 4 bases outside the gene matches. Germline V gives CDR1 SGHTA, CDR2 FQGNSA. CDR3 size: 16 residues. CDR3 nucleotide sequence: TGTGCCAGCAGCTTACCTCGGGACAGGGGGTCCTACGAGCAGTACTTC. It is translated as CASSLPRDRGSYEQYF.

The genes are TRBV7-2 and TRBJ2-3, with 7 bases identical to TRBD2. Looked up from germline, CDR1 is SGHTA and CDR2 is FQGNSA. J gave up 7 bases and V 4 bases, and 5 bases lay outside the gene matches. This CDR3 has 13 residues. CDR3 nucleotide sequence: TGTGCCAGCAGCTCCCTAGCGGAGAATACGCAGTATTTT. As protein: CASSSLAENTQYF.

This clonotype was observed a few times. The CDR3 loop reads CASSPRTGVTNTEAFF. The CDR3 coding sequence is TGTGCCAGCAGCCCCCGGACAGGGGTGACGAACACTGAAGCTTTCTTT. The chain uses TRBV7-3 and TRBJ1-1; 9 nucleotides align to TRBD1. Trimming at V came to 5 bases and at J to 1 base, leaving 8 bases not matched to a gene. Germline CDR1 SGHTA, CDR2 FQGTGA. The CDR3 has 16 residues.

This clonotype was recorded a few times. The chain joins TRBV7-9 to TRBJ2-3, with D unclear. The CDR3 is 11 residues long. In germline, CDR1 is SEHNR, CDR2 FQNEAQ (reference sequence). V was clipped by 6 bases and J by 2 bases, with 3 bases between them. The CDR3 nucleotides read TGTGCCAGCAGAGTCACAGATACGCAGTATTTT. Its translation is CASRVTDTQYF.

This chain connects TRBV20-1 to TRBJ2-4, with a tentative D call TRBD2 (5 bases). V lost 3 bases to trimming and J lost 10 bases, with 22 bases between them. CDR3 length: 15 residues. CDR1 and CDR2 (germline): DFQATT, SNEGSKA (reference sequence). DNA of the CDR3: TGCAGTGCTAGGGCCCCCTTCCACCTAGCCGGGATTCAGTACTTC. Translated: CSARAPFHLAGIQYF.

The DNA for the CDR3 is TGTGCCAGCAGCTTAGGTTTGGTGCAGGACAGGGGGCTTCGGAGCACTGAAGCTTTCTTT. It is translated as CASSLGLVQDRGLRSTEAFF. The V and J genes are TRBV7-8 and TRBJ1-1; the match to TRBD1 covers 11 bases. The CDR3 consists of 20 residues. Germline lookup yields CDR1 SGHVS and CDR2 FQNEAQ. Unmatched junction bases numbered 17, after V lost 1 base and J lost 4 bases.

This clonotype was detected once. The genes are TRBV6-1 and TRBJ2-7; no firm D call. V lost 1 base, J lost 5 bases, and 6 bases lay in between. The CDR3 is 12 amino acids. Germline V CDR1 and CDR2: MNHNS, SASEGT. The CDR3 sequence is CASSEVWNEQYF. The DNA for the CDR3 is TGTGCCAGCAGTGAAGTGTGGAACGAGCAGTACTTC.

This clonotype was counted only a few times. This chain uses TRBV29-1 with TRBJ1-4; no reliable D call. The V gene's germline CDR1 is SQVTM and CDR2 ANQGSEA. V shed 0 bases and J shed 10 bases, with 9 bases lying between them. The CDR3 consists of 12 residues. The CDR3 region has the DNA TGCAGCGTTGAAGATCGCACAGCAAAACTGTTTTTT. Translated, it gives CSVEDRTAKLFF.

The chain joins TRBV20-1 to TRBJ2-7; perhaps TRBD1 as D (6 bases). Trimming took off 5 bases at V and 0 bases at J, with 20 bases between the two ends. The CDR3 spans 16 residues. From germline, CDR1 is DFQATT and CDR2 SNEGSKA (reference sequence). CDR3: CSADSSVRGVSYEQYF. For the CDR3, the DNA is TGCAGTGCTGACTCCTCTGTCAGGGGCGTCTCCTACGAGCAGTACTTC.

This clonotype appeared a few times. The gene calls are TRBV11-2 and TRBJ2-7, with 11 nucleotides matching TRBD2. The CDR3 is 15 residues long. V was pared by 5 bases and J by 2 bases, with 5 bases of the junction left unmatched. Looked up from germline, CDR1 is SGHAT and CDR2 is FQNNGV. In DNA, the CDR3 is TGTGCCAGCAGCCTGGGGACTAGCGGTCCCTACGAGCAGTACTTC. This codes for CASSLGTSGPYEQYF.